A single sample is the source of the 21 T cell receptor beta chains below, sequenced in a study of long-term antiretroviral therapy in people with HIV. With survey level as its setting, the immunoSEQ assay was v3.0. Sequencing used immunoSEQ multiplex PCR; TCRdb keeps in-frame clones, though not all of them. The table includes some 20,000 clones, about 74% detected once. The source material was unsorted PBMCs, sampled 0.5 years before starting antiretroviral therapy. These receptors were obtained from a man between 18 and 29 years old with HIV.

The chain combines TRBV18 with TRBJ2-1; D gene uncertain. Germline CDR1 reads KGHSH; CDR2 reads LQKENI. V was shortened by 3 bases and J by 4 bases, with 1 base between the two germline ends. The CDR3 contains 11 residues. The CDR3 DNA sequence: TGTGCCAGCTCACCTTACAATGAGCAGTTCTTC. This sequence encodes CASSPYNEQFF.

This sequence joins TRBV5-1 and TRBJ2-1, with D perhaps TRBD1 (5 bases). The germline gives CDR1 SGHRS, CDR2 YFSETQ. Trimming took 0 bases from V and 3 from J, leaving 7 bases between them. This CDR3 spans 14 amino acids. CDR3 nucleotides: TGCGCCAGCAGCTTGGCAGGGAACTACAATGAGCAGTTCTTC. Translated: CASSLAGNYNEQFF.

V is TRBV6-5 and J is TRBJ1-2; no definite D call. The CDR3 consists of 12 residues. Germline V lookup: CDR1 MNHEY, CDR2 SVGAGI. V was clipped by 8 bases and J by 8 bases, with 15 bases between them. CDR3 amino acids: CASGWQMGGYTF. CDR3 DNA: TGTGCCAGCGGATGGCAAATGGGGGGCTACACCTTC.

The rearrangement uses TRBV7-6 and TRBJ2-1; D is perhaps TRBD1 (5 bases). Between the trimmed V and J ends, which lost 5 bases and 3 bases, there was a span of 8 bases. This CDR3 has 13 amino acids. The germline V gene encodes CDR1 SGHVS and CDR2 FNYEAQ. For the CDR3, the DNA is TGTGCCAGCAGCATCAGGGTCTACAATGAGCAGTTCTTC. The encoded protein is CASSIRVYNEQFF.

This chain links TRBV28 with TRBJ1-1, with D perhaps matching TRBD1 (5 bases). This CDR3 region has 15 residues. Germline assignment: CDR1 MDHEN and CDR2 SYDVKM. V lost 3 bases, J lost 5 bases, and 16 bases lay in between. The CDR3 reads CASSFSTALRTEAFF. CDR3 in DNA: TGTGCCAGCAGTTTCTCGACAGCTTTGAGGACTGAAGCTTTCTTT.

This chain connects TRBV27 to TRBJ1-2, with 10 bases that match TRBD1. Looked up from germline, CDR1 is MNHEY and CDR2 is SMNVEV (reference sequence). The CDR3 runs to 16 residues. The V segment lost 3 bases and the J segment 8 bases; nucleotides outside the gene matches: 12. The CDR3 bases are TGTGCCAGCAGTTTCACTCCAACACGGACAGGGGGAGGCTACACCTTC. Protein: CASSFTPTRTGGGYTF.

The V and J genes are TRBV10-3 and TRBJ2-7, with D perhaps matching TRBD1 or TRBD2 (5 bases each). Germline V lookup: CDR1 ENHRY, CDR2 SYGVKD. The CDR3 consists of 15 residues. The ends were cut back, 4 bases at V and 2 bases at J, with 15 bases in the middle. CDR3 DNA: TGTGCCATCAGTGCCGGGACCCCCGGCCCCTACGAGCAGTACTTC. This encodes CAISAGTPGPYEQYF.

J is TRBJ2-7 and V is TRBV6-6; 7 bases align to TRBD1. The V segment lost 0 bases and the J segment 6 bases; nucleotides outside the gene matches: 2. The CDR3 has 13 amino acids. Germline-derived CDR1 and CDR2 are MNHNY and SVGAGI (reference sequence). The CDR3 region is CASSYSTGLEQYF. In DNA, the CDR3 is TGTGCCAGCAGTTACTCGACAGGGCTCGAGCAGTACTTC.

The V call is TRBV11-3, the J call TRBJ2-7, with TRBD1 matching 9 bases. Germline V gene data show CDR1 as SGHNT and CDR2 as YENEEA. V lost 5 bases, J lost 5 bases, and 7 bases stayed unmatched. The length of the CDR3 is 14 residues. CDR3: CASSPRDRVHEQYF. CDR3 bases: TGTGCCAGCAGCCCCCGGGACAGGGTCCACGAGCAGTACTTC.

This chain connects TRBV6-5 to TRBJ1-1; D is uncertain. This CDR3 spans 11 amino acids. Germline lookup yields CDR1 MNHEY and CDR2 SVGAGI. V was trimmed by 4 bases and J by 5 bases, leaving 5 bases between them. The CDR3 reads CASSFGTEAFF. CDR3 bases: TGTGCCAGCAGTTTTGGTACTGAAGCTTTCTTT.

The V gene is TRBV18, the J gene TRBJ1-2, with D possibly TRBD1 on 5 matching bases. CDR1 and CDR2 from the germline V gene are KGHSH and LQKENI. This CDR3 spans 16 amino acids. Trimming stripped 2 bases from V and 4 bases from J, with 17 bases between. The CDR3 here is CASSPRDRELGYGYTF. DNA for the CDR3: TGTGCCAGCTCACCAAGGGACCGAGAGTTGGGCTATGGCTACACCTTC.

The rearrangement links TRBV11-2 to TRBJ2-5; maybe TRBD2 (5 bases). Trimming pared 6 bases from V and 5 bases from J, leaving 7 bases between. The CDR3 contains 11 residues. Per the germline V gene, CDR1 is SGHAT and CDR2 is FQNNGV. The CDR3: CASSSGETQYF. Here the CDR3 DNA reads TGTGCCAGCAGTTCGGGGGAGACCCAGTACTTC.

This clone was observed a handful of times. This sequence joins TRBV7-8 and TRBJ2-7; 7 positions match TRBD1. Germline values: CDR1 SGHVS, CDR2 FQNEAQ. The CDR3 has 16 amino acids. After removal of 4 bases from V and 0 bases from J, the junction contained 9 bases not matched to a gene. CDR3 coding DNA: TGTGCCAGCAGCTACTACAGGGGACAATACTCCTACGAGCAGTACTTC. Amino acids: CASSYYRGQYSYEQYF.

The chain carries TRBV6-5 and TRBJ2-2, with TRBD2 matching 9 bases. CDR1 is MNHEY and CDR2 is SVGAGI in the germline V gene. The CDR3 covers 16 residues. The V and J ends lost 2 bases and 6 bases, in that order; junction bases with no gene match: 7. The chain's CDR3 is CASSYSGGGAAGELFF. CDR3 DNA sequence: TGTGCCAGCAGTTACAGTGGCGGGGGGGCCGCCGGGGAGCTGTTTTTT.

In its sample, this clone was seen once. The genes are TRBV11-2 and TRBJ2-1; D is possibly TRBD2 (6 bases). This CDR3 comprises 13 residues. V lost 4 bases, J lost 12 bases, and 16 bases lay in between. CDR1 is SGHAT, CDR2 FQNNGV, per germline. CDR3 protein: CASSSATSSGQFF. The CDR3 DNA reads as TGTGCCAGCAGCTCCGCTACTAGCTCTGGGCAGTTCTTC.

This chain connects TRBV5-6 to TRBJ1-5; D possibly corresponds to TRBD1 (5 bases). V was cut by 4 bases and J by 4 bases, with 9 bases left in between. This CDR3 contains 13 residues. The germline CDR1 and CDR2 sequences are SGHDT and YYEEEE. CDR3: CASSVGGNQPQHF. In DNA, the CDR3 is TGTGCCAGCAGCGTTGGGGGAAATCAGCCCCAGCATTTT.

The J gene is TRBJ1-1, the V gene TRBV11-2, with D perhaps TRBD1 (6 bases). The CDR3 is 15 residues long. Trimming shortened V by 5 bases and J by 5 bases, and 18 bases separated the two germline ends. The germline V gene encodes CDR1 SGHAT and CDR2 FQNNGV. The CDR3 DNA follows: TGTGCCAGCAGCCCTACCTTGGGGGGCGCAACTGAAGCTTTCTTT. This gives the protein CASSPTLGGATEAFF.

CDR3 residues: CASSQDPFGTLRGEQYF. Here the CDR3 DNA reads TGCGCCAGCAGCCAAGATCCATTCGGGACACTCAGGGGCGAGCAGTACTTC. The chain combines TRBV4-1 with TRBJ2-7; D is possibly TRBD1 (6 bases). Germline CDR1 is MGHRA and CDR2 is YSYEKL. The CDR3 consists of 17 residues. Trimming removed 0 bases at V and 6 bases at J, with 21 bases between.

This clone was observed a few times. CDR3 protein: CASSLGRENQPQHF. CDR3 sequence (DNA): TGTGCCAGCAGCTTAGGACGGGAGAATCAGCCCCAGCATTTT. J is TRBJ1-5 and V is TRBV7-9, with unresolved D. This CDR3 contains 14 residues. The germline V and J ends were trimmed by 1 base and 4 bases, with 8 bases remaining between them. CDR1 and CDR2 from the germline V gene are SEHNR and FQNEAQ (reference sequence).

This clone qualifies as large (0.1 to 1%). Other DNA sequences in this specimen translate into the identical CDR3. The CDR3 DNA sequence: TGTGCCAGCAGCGGACAGGGAAGTGGGAACACTGAAGCTTTCTTT. Residues: CASSGQGSGNTEAFF. The V and J genes are TRBV27 and TRBJ1-1; the match to TRBD1 covers 8 bases. Germline loops: CDR1 MNHEY, CDR2 SMNVEV (reference sequence). CDR3 length: 15 amino acids. The V gene end was trimmed by 6 bases and the J gene end by 1 base; junction bases not matched to a gene: 7.

This chain links TRBV4-2 with TRBJ2-1; TRBD2 matches at 10 bases. The germline V gene encodes CDR1 LGHNA and CDR2 YNFKEQ. Germline trimming cut 3 bases from V and 9 bases from J; bases unmatched to any gene: 11. The CDR3 is made up of 16 amino acids. CDR3 coding DNA: TGTGCCAGCAGCCAGGAACTAGCGGGGCCCCGTAGTGAGCAGTTCTTC. The encoded protein is CASSQELAGPRSEQFF.